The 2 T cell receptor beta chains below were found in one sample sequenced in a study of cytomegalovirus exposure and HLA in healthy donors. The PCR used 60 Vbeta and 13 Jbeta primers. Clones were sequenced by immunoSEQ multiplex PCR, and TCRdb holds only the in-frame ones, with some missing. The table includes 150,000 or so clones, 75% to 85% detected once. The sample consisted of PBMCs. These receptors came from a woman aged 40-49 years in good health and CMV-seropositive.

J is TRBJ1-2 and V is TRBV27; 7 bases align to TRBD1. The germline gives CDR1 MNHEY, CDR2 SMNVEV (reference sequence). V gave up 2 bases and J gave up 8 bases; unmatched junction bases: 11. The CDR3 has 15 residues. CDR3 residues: CASSLNRGVGHGYTF. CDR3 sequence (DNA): TGTGCCAGCAGTTTAAACAGGGGAGTGGGTCACGGCTACACCTTC.

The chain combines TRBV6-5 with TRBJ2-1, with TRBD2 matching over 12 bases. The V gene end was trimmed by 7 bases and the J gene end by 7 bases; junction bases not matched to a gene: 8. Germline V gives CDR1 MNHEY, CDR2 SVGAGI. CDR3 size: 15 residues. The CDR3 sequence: CASNPLAGGRNEQFF. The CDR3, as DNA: TGTGCCAGCAATCCCCTAGCGGGAGGGAGGAATGAGCAGTTCTTC.